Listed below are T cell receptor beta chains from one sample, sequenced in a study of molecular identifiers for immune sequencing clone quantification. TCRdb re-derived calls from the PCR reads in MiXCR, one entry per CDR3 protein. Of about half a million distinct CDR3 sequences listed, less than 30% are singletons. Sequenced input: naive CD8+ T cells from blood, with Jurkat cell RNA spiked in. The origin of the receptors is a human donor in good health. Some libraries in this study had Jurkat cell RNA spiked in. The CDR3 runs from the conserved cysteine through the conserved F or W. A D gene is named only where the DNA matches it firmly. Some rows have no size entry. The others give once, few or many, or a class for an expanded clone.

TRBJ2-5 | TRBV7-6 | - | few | TGTGCCAGCAGCTTACTTGCCCCGGCGGTCGGCCAAGAGACCCAGTACTTC | CASSLLAPAVGQETQYF
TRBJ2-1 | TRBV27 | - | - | TGTGCCAGCACCCTACGGGGACCCCTCAATGAGCAGTTCTTC | CASTLRGPLNEQFF
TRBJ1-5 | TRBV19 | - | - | TGTGCCAGTAGTCCATTGGAAGGTTTCCAGCCCCAGCATTTT | CASSPLEGFQPQHF
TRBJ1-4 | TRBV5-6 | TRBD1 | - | TGTGCCAGCAGCCAAGGCGGGACAGGAGAAAAACTGTTTTTT | CASSQGGTGEKLFF
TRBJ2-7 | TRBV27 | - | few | TGTGCCAGCGGGTGGAAGGGGGCCTACGAGCAGTACTTC | CASGWKGAYEQYF
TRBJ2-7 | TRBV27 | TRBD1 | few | TGTGCCAGCAGCCTGGACAGGAAATTCTACGAGCAGTACTTC | CASSLDRKFYEQYF
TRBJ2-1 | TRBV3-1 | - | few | TGTGCCAGCAGCCAATGGCGTCTGGGATCCTACAATGAGCAGTTCTTC | CASSQWRLGSYNEQFF
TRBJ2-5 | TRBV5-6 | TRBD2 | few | TGTGCCAGCCGAAACTCGCAAGCGGGGGCCGCCGGGTTGGAGACCCAGTACTTC | CASRNSQAGAAGLETQYF
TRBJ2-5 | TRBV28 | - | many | TGTGCCAGCAGTTTTGTTCTGGAGGGAGAGACCCAGTACTTC | CASSFVLEGETQYF
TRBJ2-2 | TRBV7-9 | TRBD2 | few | TGTGCCAGCAGCTTACCTAGCGGGGGACGTACCGGGGAGCTGTTTTTT | CASSLPSGGRTGELFF
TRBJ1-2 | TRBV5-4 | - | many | TGTGCCAGCAGCGTGGCAGGCAGCCCCTATGGCTACACCTTC | CASSVAGSPYGYTF
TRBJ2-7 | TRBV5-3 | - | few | TGTGCCAGCAGACTCCCAGGGGTGGGGGAGCAGTACTTC | CASRLPGVGEQYF
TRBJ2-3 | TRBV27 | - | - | TGTGCCAGCATTACGGCGGATACGCAGTATTTT | CASITADTQYF
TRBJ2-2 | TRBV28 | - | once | TGTGCCAGCAGTTTAATAGGTGGGCCCCGGGAGCTGTTTTTT | CASSLIGGPRELFF
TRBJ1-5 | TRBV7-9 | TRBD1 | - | TGTGCCAGCAGCGACACAGGGGGCAATCAGCCCCAGCATTTT | CASSDTGGNQPQHF
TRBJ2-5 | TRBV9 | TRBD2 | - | TGTGCCAGCAGCTCACGACCTGGACTAGCGGGAGGTTCCTGGGAGACCCAGTACTTC | CASSSRPGLAGGSWETQYF
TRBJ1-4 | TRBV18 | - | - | TGTGCCAGCTCGCAAGCGGGGGGCAATGAAAAACTGTTTTTT | CASSQAGGNEKLFF
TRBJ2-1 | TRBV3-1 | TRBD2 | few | TGTGCCAGCAGCCAAGTTCCGGGGGGGGGTCCAGGGGATGAGCAGTTCTTC | CASSQVPGGGPGDEQFF
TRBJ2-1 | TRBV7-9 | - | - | TGTGCCAGCAGCTTAGCCGATTACAATGAGCAGTTCTTC | CASSLADYNEQFF
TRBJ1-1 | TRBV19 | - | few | TGTGCCAGTATTTCCTCAATGAACACTGAAGCTTTCTTT | CASISSMNTEAFF
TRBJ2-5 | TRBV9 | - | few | TGTGCCAGCAGCGTAGCGGGCACCCCCCAAGAGACCCAGTACTTC | CASSVAGTPQETQYF
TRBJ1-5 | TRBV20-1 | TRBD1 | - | TGCAGTGCACCCATACAGGGGGGAAATCAGCCCCAGCATTTT | CSAPIQGGNQPQHF
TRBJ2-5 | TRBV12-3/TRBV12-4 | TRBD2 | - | TGTGCCAGCAGTTTGTCAATGGGACTAGAAGAGACCCAGTACTTC | CASSLSMGLEETQYF
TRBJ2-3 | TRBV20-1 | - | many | TGCAGTGCTAGTCGAATCACAGATACGCAGTATTTT | CSASRITDTQYF
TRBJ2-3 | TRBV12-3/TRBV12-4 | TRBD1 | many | TGTGCCAGCAGTTCAGGGGGCTCAGATACGCAGTATTTT | CASSSGGSDTQYF
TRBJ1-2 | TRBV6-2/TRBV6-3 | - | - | TGTGCCAGCAGTTATGGACCTAGCTACACCTTC | CASSYGPSYTF
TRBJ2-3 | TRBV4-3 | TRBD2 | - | TGCGCCAGCAGCCAACATGGGCGGGGGGGAATAGATACGCAGTATTTT | CASSQHGRGGIDTQYF
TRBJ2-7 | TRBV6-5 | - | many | TGTGCCAGCAGTGTGGACGGGGGCTACGAGCAGTACTTC | CASSVDGGYEQYF
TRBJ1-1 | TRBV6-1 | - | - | TGTGCCAGCAGTGAGGGGTTCACTGAAGCTTTCTTT | CASSEGFTEAFF
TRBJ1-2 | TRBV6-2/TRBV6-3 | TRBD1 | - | TGTGCCAGCAGTCCAGGGGGCCTGTATGGCTACACCTTC | CASSPGGLYGYTF
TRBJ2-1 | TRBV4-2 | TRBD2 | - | TGTGCCAGCAGCCTAGCACTAGCGGGACCCGATGAGCAGTTCTTC | CASSLALAGPDEQFF
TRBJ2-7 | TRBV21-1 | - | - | TGTGCCACTCCAAAACAAGGGGAGCCCTACGAGCAGTACTTC | CATPKQGEPYEQYF
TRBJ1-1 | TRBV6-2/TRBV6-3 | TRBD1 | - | TGTGCCAGCAGTTGGCTAGGGACAGGGGACACTGAAGCTTTCTTT | CASSWLGTGDTEAFF
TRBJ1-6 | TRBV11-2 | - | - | TGTGCCAGCAGCTTAGATCGGATGGGGCCCTCACCCCTCCACTTT | CASSLDRMGPSPLHF
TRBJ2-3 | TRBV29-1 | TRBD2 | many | TGCAGCGTGCCCTTCTCTAGGCGGGACTACACAGATACGCAGTATTTT | CSVPFSRRDYTDTQYF
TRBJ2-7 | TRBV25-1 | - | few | TGTGCCAGCAGTGAATATCCAGGGGCCTACGAGCAGTACTTC | CASSEYPGAYEQYF
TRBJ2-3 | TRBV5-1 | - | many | TGCGCCAGCAGCTACGGGAACACAGATACGCAGTATTTT | CASSYGNTDTQYF
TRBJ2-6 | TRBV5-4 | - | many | TGTGCCAGCAGCCCGGGACACCTCTCTGGGGCCAACGTCCTGACTTTC | CASSPGHLSGANVLTF
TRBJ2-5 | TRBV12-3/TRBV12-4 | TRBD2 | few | TGTGCCAGCAGTTTGGAACTAGCGGTACAAGAGACCCAGTACTTC | CASSLELAVQETQYF
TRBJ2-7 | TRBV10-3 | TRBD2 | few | TGTGCCATCAGTGAAGGCGGGAGGGCCGTTTACGAGCAGTACTTC | CAISEGGRAVYEQYF